This note documents a single T cell receptor (beta chain) sequence. This clone appeared once. Its antigen is not yet known. No much larger clone exists at a distance of one base, and base qualities are not known. During the collection period, no infections or other immune events were recorded for the healthy donors. Blood repertoires from healthy donors were used as a training cohort for calibrating time-dependent variance in a beta-binomial model of differential abundance of T-cell clones. The training cohort included some ten healthy donors, of whom 3 were female and 7 were male. The donors were between roughly 29 and 65 years old, with an average age of roughly 40 years. Whole blood, obtained from a commercial supplier, was collected from each healthy donor at three time points spaced approximately two weeks apart. For immunosequencing, genomic DNA was extracted from whole blood that had not been sorted.

The immunoSEQ Assay, which relies on bias-controlled multiplex PCR amplification of genomic DNA, was used to profile TCRbeta CDR3 regions. The paper's data handling went like this. To quantify the absolute abundance of each unique TCRbeta CDR3 region, the sequences were collapsed and filtered. Two models were used to test differential abundance: a binomial model (Fisher-equivalent) and a beta-binomial model that adds time-dependent variance fitted from healthy donors. Clones with fewer than 5 combined templates were removed, and differential abundance was called for clones with a Benjamini-Hochberg FDR below 0.01. Beta-binomial variance was modeled as a function of total template count across the two samples using the form v = (b*log(k)+a)^2. Imported from immuneACCESS, the table was reduced by TCRdb to in-frame sequences with V and J called. These copies leave out some clones; in studies compared against another copy, an unresolved V gene accounts for under half, and the cause of the remainder is not known. Clone size and the V and J calls come from that table; the DNA yielded D and trimming. The sample has around 85,000 clones on record, roughly 90% of them singletons. The top ten clones comprise around 3% of the sample.

Trimming takes 5 bases off V and 0 bases off J; junction bases not matched to a gene: 4. The germline V gene yields SGHTA for CDR1 and FQGNSA for CDR2. Inclusive of the bounding cysteine and phenylalanine, the CDR3 is 17 residues long. Only the CDR3 DNA is retained, 51 bases long and in frame from the first base. The data are from a study of identifying expanded T cells in peripheral blood (dated by TCRdb to the late 2010s). Looking at the study overall: Separate aliquots of the same genomic DNA pool were sequenced to produce technical replicates, and four replicates were compared in pairs. General study outcomes and caveats: Around 1.3 differentially abundant clones were flagged by the binomial model between technical replicates, whereas about 15 and 18 were flagged over approximately two weeks and four weeks, respectively. Across all healthy-donor time intervals, the beta-binomial model significantly lowered both the number of clones called differentially abundant and the false-positive rate. The authors expected that over much longer intervals, such as months to years, biological variance in healthy repertoires might increase even further. For all healthy donors, the variance in clone template counts between approximately two-week samples rose significantly as total template count increased.

The sequence is built from TRBV7-2 and TRBJ2-1, with TRBD2 identical over 13 junction bases. Sequencing was done on a sample of blood. The sequence was collected from a person aged 18 to 70 in good health. The CDR3: CASSRRLAGGSYNEQFF. Read as DNA, the sequence is TGTGCCAGCAGCCGTAGACTAGCGGGGGGCTCCTACAATGAGCAGTTCTTC. Beyond the CDR3, the reference TRBV7-2 and TRBJ2-1 genes provide the residues; the full variable domain reads: GAGVSQSPSNKVTEKGKDVELRCDPISGHTALYWYRQSLGQGLEFLIYFQGNSAPDKSGLPSDRFSAERTGGSVSTLTIQRTQQEDSAVYLCASSRRLAGGSYNEQFFGPGTRLTVL.